This entry concerns a single TCR beta chain. Its antigen remains unknown. Sequencing used immunoSEQ multiplex PCR; TCRdb keeps in-frame clones, though not all of them. The top ten hold about 3% of the sample, which has 90,000 to 130,000 clones, around 90% seen once. This specimen belongs to a study of T cell responses to AZD1222 COVID-19 vaccine. Notes on the study in general: Spike-specific TCR depth and breadth grew after two AZD1222 doses.

This sequence was found in an adult in good health. This sample comprised peripheral blood, obtained on day 0 of MenACWY control vaccination.

The CDR3 DNA follows: TGCGCCAGCAAGGGGACCGGGACTAGCGGGGGAATATACAATGAGCAGTTCTTC. Translated, it gives CASKGTGTSGGIYNEQFF. The rearrangement joins TRBV10-1 to TRBJ2-1; TRBD2 matches at 14 bases. The germline V gene encodes CDR1 WNHNN and CDR2 SYGVQD (reference sequence). After removal of 7 bases from V and 4 bases from J, the junction contained 12 bases not matched to a gene. There are 18 residues in the CDR3.